These 21 T cell receptor beta chains came from one sample sequenced in a study of T cells after yellow fever vaccination. Using its own MiXCR run on the 5' RACE reads, TCRdb lists one record per CDR3 protein. The table shows roughly 340,000 distinct CDR3 sequences, with around 3.9% occurring only once. This sample comprised PBMCs, obtained 5 days after the yellow fever booster vaccination. The source is a man younger than 35 who received the YFV17D yellow fever vaccine.

There are a few counts of this clonotype. V gene TRBV5-1 combines with J gene TRBJ2-5; D tentatively fits TRBD1 or TRBD2 (5 bases each). From germline, CDR1 is SGHRS and CDR2 YFSETQ. The CDR3 loop spans 13 amino acids. The V and J ends lost 3 bases and 5 bases respectively, with 11 bases between them. CDR3 loop: CASSSQEEETQYF. The CDR3, as DNA: TGCGCCAGCAGCTCACAGGAGGAGGAGACCCAGTACTTC.

The DNA for the CDR3 is TGTGCCAGCAGTTACCGGCCTCAGGTGAGCACTGAAGCTTTCTTT. Encoded protein: CASSYRPQVSTEAFF. The chain links TRBV6-5 to TRBJ1-1; D remains unclear. The germline V gene has CDR1 MNHEY and CDR2 SVGAGI. The CDR3 is 15 amino acids. Trimming stripped 2 bases from V and 4 bases from J, with 14 bases between.

Only a few counts were recorded for this clonotype. The V gene is TRBV7-3, the J gene TRBJ2-4; no definite D call. Germline loops: CDR1 SGHTA, CDR2 FQGTGA. The CDR3 is 13 residues long. V lost 4 bases and J lost 11, with 15 bases in between. The CDR3 nucleotides read TGTGCCAGCAGCTCCTTCCCCTCAACATTTCAGTACTTC. Translation: CASSSFPSTFQYF.

Only a few counts were recorded for this clonotype. V usage is TRBV5-1 and J usage is TRBJ1-1; TRBD1 agrees at 7 bases. CDR1 SGHRS and CDR2 YFSETQ come from the germline V gene. Trimming cost V 0 bases and J 1 base; bases outside gene matches: 6. This CDR3 is 16 amino acids long. CDR3 sequence (DNA): TGCGCCAGCAGCTTGGGGGGGACAGACCCGAACACTGAAGCTTTCTTT. This sequence encodes CASSLGGTDPNTEAFF.

The chain joins TRBV29-1 to TRBJ1-2; 7 bases match TRBD1. Germline CDR1 reads SQVTM; CDR2 reads ANQGSEA. The V gene end was trimmed by 4 bases and the J gene end by 5 bases; junction bases not matched to a gene: 7. The CDR3 length is 13 residues. In DNA form, the CDR3 reads TGCAGCGTTGCCAGGGGGAACGCTTATGGCTACACCTTC. Its translation is CSVARGNAYGYTF.

This chain joins TRBV20-1 and TRBJ2-5, with D hard to call. Trimming removed 0 bases at V and 4 bases at J, with 12 bases between. Germline CDR1 is DFQATT and CDR2 is SNEGSKA (reference sequence). The CDR3 extends over 14 amino acids. CDR3 protein: CSAREPLGVETQYF. DNA for the CDR3: TGCAGTGCTAGAGAACCCCTTGGGGTAGAGACCCAGTACTTC.

The table lists this clonotype with many counts. V gene TRBV29-1 combines with J gene TRBJ2-7; D perhaps matches TRBD2 (6 bases). The V gene's germline CDR1 is SQVTM and CDR2 ANQGSEA. The CDR3 has 11 amino acids. The DNA for the CDR3 is TGCATCCTTACTAGCAGCCGCGAGCAGTACTTC. This encodes CILTSSREQYF.

This clonotype was recorded a few times. The conserved phenylalanine or tryptophan normally closing the CDR3 is absent here, so this likely arose from a read error. It is unclear where the CDR3 begins or ends on the DNA, so no DNA is shown, and the CDR3 is as TCRdb lists it. The chain carries TRBV7-9 and TRBJ1-1; the tabulated D call, TRBD1, remains unverified against the DNA. CDR1 and CDR2 from the germline V gene are SEHNR and FQNEAQ (reference sequence). The CDR3 contains 12 residues when both ends are counted. The CDR3 is CASSRDRGPTKV.

The chain combines TRBV5-1 with TRBJ2-3, with D possibly matching TRBD2 (5 bases). Germline V gene lookup returns CDR1 SGHRS and CDR2 YFSETQ. V dropped 0 bases and J dropped 1 base, with 12 bases sitting between them. CDR3 size: 16 residues. CDR3 nucleotides: TGCGCCAGCAGCTTGGTGCGAGGGCCGGGCACAGATACGCAGTATTTT. Translation gives CASSLVRGPGTDTQYF. Together with reference TRBV5-1 and TRBJ2-3, the CDR3 gives the full variable domain: KAGVTQTPRYLIKTRGQQVTLSCSPISGHRSVSWYQQTPGQGLQFLFEYFSETQRNKGNFPGRFSGRQFSNSRSEMNVSTLELGDSALYLCASSLVRGPGTDTQYFGPGTRLTVL.

In its sample, this clonotype was seen a few times. The chain carries TRBV27 and TRBJ2-1, with 7 nucleotides matching TRBD2. CDR3 length equals 16 residues. The germline V gene has CDR1 MNHEY and CDR2 SMNVEV (reference sequence). The ends lost 6 bases at V and 1 base at J; junction bases unmatched: 9. CDR3 coding DNA: TGTGCCAGCAGAAGAGTCCAGCGGGGATCCTACAATGAGCAGTTCTTC. Its translation is CASRRVQRGSYNEQFF.

There are a few counts of this clonotype. The chain carries TRBV5-6 and TRBJ2-3, with D tentatively TRBD1 (5 bases). Germline V gene sequence: CDR1 SGHDT, CDR2 YYEEEE. CDR3 length: 15 residues. V lost 0 bases, J lost 5 bases, and 13 bases lay in between. Here the CDR3 DNA reads TGTGCCAGCAGCTTGGGGGGCAGGATTAGAGATACGCAGTATTTT. As protein: CASSLGGRIRDTQYF.

This chain joins TRBV4-3 and TRBJ1-4; D perhaps matches TRBD1 (6 bases). The germline gives CDR1 LGHNA, CDR2 YSLEER. Trimming took off 1 base at V and 8 bases at J, with 17 bases between the two ends. The CDR3 is made up of 16 amino acids. Here the CDR3 reads CASSQVAYRDGEKLFF. CDR3 nucleotide sequence: TGCGCCAGCAGCCAAGTAGCGTACAGGGATGGGGAAAAACTGTTTTTT.

This clonotype was detected many times. The chain joins TRBV6-2 or TRBV6-3 to TRBJ2-2, with D perhaps matching TRBD2 (5 bases). CDR1 is MNHEY and CDR2 is SVGEGT in the germline V gene. Trimming removed 11 bases from V and 6 bases from J, with 28 bases in between. The CDR3 is 17 amino acids. CDR3 nucleotide sequence: TGTGCCGCCAGCGCGGCAGTGACCTCGAGGGTGGCCGGGGAGCTGTTTTTT. Its translation is CAASAAVTSRVAGELFF.

This clonotype was recorded many times. This chain links TRBV30 with TRBJ1-5; D remains ambiguous. Trimming cost V 0 bases and J 4 bases, with 7 bases left between them. This CDR3 region has 13 residues. CDR1 and CDR2 (germline): GTSNPN, SVGIG (reference sequence). The CDR3 bases are TGTGCCTGGAGTGTAAGGGAGAATCAGCCCCAGCATTTT. Translation gives CAWSVRENQPQHF.

This clonotype has a handful of counts. This chain connects TRBV3-1 to TRBJ2-3; 7 positions match TRBD1. V dropped 3 bases and J dropped 1; count of bases not matched to a gene: 10. CDR3 size: 17 residues. Per the germline V gene, CDR1 is LGHDT and CDR2 is YNNKEL (reference sequence). CDR3 in amino acids: CASSQDRSKRRTDTQYF. The CDR3 DNA is TGTGCCAGCAGCCAGGACAGGTCCAAGCGGCGCACAGATACGCAGTATTTT.

V gene TRBV7-3 combines with J gene TRBJ2-3, with a possible D match to TRBD2 (6 bases). Deletions cut 0 bases from V and 13 bases from J, with 14 bases between. Germline CDR1 SGHTA, CDR2 FQGTGA. The CDR3 totals 13 residues. Here the CDR3 DNA reads TGTGCCAGCAGCTTAACCCCACTAGCCACGGAGTATTTT. Amino acids: CASSLTPLATEYF.

This clonotype has more than one count but fewer than ten. The V call is TRBV14, the J call TRBJ2-5; TRBD2 matches 9 bases. From germline, CDR1 is SGHDN and CDR2 FVKESK. The CDR3 covers 15 residues. J was trimmed by 5 bases and V by 1 base; bases with no gene match: 5. The CDR3 DNA sequence: TGTGCCAGCAGCCAAGCAGCGGGGGGTTATGAGACCCAGTACTTC. Translation: CASSQAAGGYETQYF.

Concerning this clonotype itself: This sequence may be a read error, since a much larger clone differs from it by one base. The V gene is TRBV7-6, the J gene TRBJ2-7, with D perhaps TRBD1 (5 bases). Germline CDR1 is SGHVS and CDR2 is FNYEAQ. The CDR3 totals 13 residues. In nucleotides, the CDR3 is TGTGCCAGCAGCTTACAGGGTAACTACGAGCGGTACTTC. Translation: CASSLQGNYERYF.

This clonotype came up a few times. The chain couples TRBV6-5 to TRBJ1-3; D unclear. Trimming left V 7 bases short and J 0 bases short, with 13 bases between. CDR1 and CDR2 (germline): MNHEY, SVGAGI. The CDR3 contains 15 residues. CDR3 bases: TGTGCCAGCACCGCTCTGCCGACCTCTGGAAACACCATATATTTT. Its translation is CASTALPTSGNTIYF.

The chain links TRBV6-2 or TRBV6-3 to TRBJ1-2; D remains ambiguous. The CDR3 has 14 residues. The germline gives CDR1 MNHEY, CDR2 SVGEGT. Trimming took off 6 bases at V and 2 bases at J, with 13 bases between the two ends. CDR3 DNA: TGTGCCAGCAGATCCGCCGGAGGCAACTATGGCTACACCTTC. Translating it yields CASRSAGGNYGYTF.

The chain joins TRBV28 to TRBJ2-3, with TRBD2 matching over 8 bases. CDR3 length: 15 amino acids. V shed 3 bases, J shed 2 bases, and the junction held 4 bases outside the gene matches. Per germline, CDR1 MDHEN and CDR2 SYDVKM. The CDR3 DNA sequence: TGTGCCAGCAGTTTCGGCGGGGGGCCCACAGATACGCAGTATTTT. Translation gives CASSFGGGPTDTQYF. Full variable domain (missing parts from reference TRBV28 and TRBJ2-3): DVKVTQSSRYLVKRTGEKVFLECVQDMDHENMFWYRQDPGLGLRLIYFSYDVKMKEKGDIPEGYSVSREKKERFSLILESASTNQTSMYLCASSFGGGPTDTQYFGPGTRLTVL.